This T cell receptor beta chain appears in the sequencing data of a study of blood T cell repertoires in COVID-19. The overall study: Specimens from acute and convalescent COVID-19 originated in the United States, Italy and Spain. The analysed material was cDNA or gDNA that came from T cells, B-cell-depleted T cells, or PBMCs.

The table lists this clone with a few counts. The CDR3 runs 16 residues. The authors' processing: Estimated nucleated cell counts came from reference gene primer amplification. The assay was immunoSEQ multiplex PCR, and TCRdb's table has in-frame clones only and misses some. V and J calls plus clone size are reproduced from that table; the DNA served to infer D and trimming. The profile covers about 240,000 clones, with about four fifths appearing a single time and less than 4% taken by the ten largest. Sequenced: peripheral blood. V is TRBV21-1 and J is TRBJ1-2; the table's D call, TRBD1, was not checked against the DNA. TRBV21-1 counts as a pseudogene. This clonotype originated in a woman under 30 with acute or convalescent COVID-19. Here the CDR3 reads CASSKDLGEGNYGYTF. Written as DNA, the CDR3 is TGTGCCAGCAGCAAAGATTTAGGGGAAGGTAACTATGGCTACACCTTC.